What follows are 15 T cell receptor beta chains derived from one specimen sequenced in a study of T cells after yellow fever vaccination. TCRdb passed the 5' RACE reads through MiXCR, listing each CDR3 protein once. The data hold 610,000 or so distinct CDR3 sequences, with roughly an eighth observed a single time. Sequences were derived from PBMCs, sampled on the day of the yellow fever booster vaccination. These TCRs come from a man aged 25-45 years who received the YFV17D yellow fever vaccine.

This rearrangement joins TRBV10-2 to TRBJ1-1; D perhaps matches TRBD1 (5 bases). Germline CDR1 is WSHSY and CDR2 is SAAADI. Trimming took 5 bases from V and 5 from J, leaving 18 bases between them. The CDR3 contains 15 residues. CDR3 DNA: TGCGCCAGCAGTCCCAGGGAGGAGGGACGGACTGAAGCTTTCTTT. Its translation is CASSPREEGRTEAFF.

In this sample, this clonotype turned up a few times. The rearrangement links TRBV6-2 or TRBV6-3 to TRBJ2-7, with 13 bases identical to TRBD2. V lost 6 bases and J lost 4; bases outside the gene matches: 3. The germline V gene encodes CDR1 MNHEY and CDR2 SVGEGT. The CDR3 is 14 residues long. In DNA form, the CDR3 reads TGTGCCAGCAGATGGACTAGCGGGAGATACGAGCAGTACTTC. Translation gives CASRWTSGRYEQYF.

J is TRBJ1-4 and V is TRBV12-3 or TRBV12-4; a possible D gene is TRBD1 (5 bases). This CDR3 region has 13 residues. V lost 5 bases to trimming and J lost 8 bases, with 12 bases between them. Here the CDR3 reads CASSRGPGEKLFF. The DNA for the CDR3 is TGTGCCAGCAGTCGTGGACCAGGGGAAAAACTGTTTTTT.

J is TRBJ2-7 and V is TRBV6-2 or TRBV6-3, with D unclear. This CDR3 contains 12 residues. In germline, CDR1 is MNHEY, CDR2 SVGEGT. V was trimmed by 2 bases and J by 7 bases, leaving 9 bases between them. CDR3 nucleotides: TGTGCCAGCAGTTACGGATACGCAGAGCAGTACTTC. Its protein is CASSYGYAEQYF.

This clonotype was detected a few times. The conserved phenylalanine or tryptophan normally closing the CDR3 is absent here, so this likely arose from a read error. Because the CDR3's place on the DNA is in doubt, the DNA is left out and the CDR3 is given as listed by TCRdb. The J gene is TRBJ2-1, the V gene TRBV15; the table's D call TRBD2 went unverified against the DNA. The germline V gene has CDR1 LNHNV and CDR2 YYDKDF (reference sequence). Including both end residues, the CDR3 is 13 amino acids long. CDR3 residues: CATSKGLAEISSI.

The V and J genes are TRBV6-2 or TRBV6-3 and TRBJ2-5; D gene uncertain. Germline CDR1 is MNHEY and CDR2 is SVGEGT. The CDR3 is 12 amino acids. V dropped 6 bases and J dropped 1 base, with 6 bases sitting between them. The CDR3 nucleotides read TGTGCCAGCAGACGATCCCAAGAGACCCAGTACTTC. It yields the protein CASRRSQETQYF.

This clonotype appeared a few times. The chain is built from TRBV25-1 and TRBJ1-3, with a weak D call TRBD1 (5 bases). V lost 7 bases and J lost 0, with 16 bases in between. Germline lookup yields CDR1 MGHDK and CDR2 SYGVNS. The CDR3 length is 16 residues. CDR3 protein: CASTFAGGSSGNTIYF. CDR3 nucleotides: TGTGCCAGCACGTTCGCGGGGGGAAGCTCTGGAAACACCATATATTTT.

The chain has TRBV5-1 and TRBJ1-1; D gene unclear. The CDR3 contains 13 residues. Germline V gene data show CDR1 as SGHRS and CDR2 as YFSETQ. V lost 0 bases and J lost 6, with 9 bases in between. In DNA, the CDR3 is TGCGCCAGCAGCTTGGTTTCTAGCCCTGAAGCTTTCTTT. Translation gives CASSLVSSPEAFF.

This sequence joins TRBV20-1 and TRBJ2-7, with D perhaps being TRBD1 or TRBD2 (5 bases each). CDR1 and CDR2 (germline): DFQATT, SNEGSKA (reference sequence). V was trimmed by 3 bases and J by 0 bases, leaving 15 bases between them. The CDR3 length is 15 residues. The CDR3 spells CSASPGPLYSYEQYF. In nucleotides, the CDR3 is TGCAGTGCTAGCCCGGGACCGTTATACTCCTACGAGCAGTACTTC.

This clonotype came up a few times. The CDR3 DNA sequence: TGTGCCAGCAGCGTTGGACAGTACAATGAGCAGTTCTTC. This sequence encodes CASSVGQYNEQFF. V usage is TRBV7-2 and J usage is TRBJ2-1; tentatively, D is TRBD1 (6 bases). Trimming removed 5 bases at V and 4 bases at J, with 9 bases between. Looked up from germline, CDR1 is SGHTA and CDR2 is FQGNSA. The CDR3 contains 13 residues.

The rearrangement links TRBV6-5 to TRBJ2-7; 10 bases fit TRBD2. CDR1 is MNHEY, CDR2 SVGAGI, per germline. The CDR3 is 12 amino acids. CDR3 DNA sequence: TGTGCAGCGGGGGGGAGTATCTACGAGCAGTACTTC. This sequence encodes CAAGGSIYEQYF.

This clonotype showed up many times. The chain has TRBV5-6 and TRBJ2-6; D may be TRBD2 (6 bases). The germline V gene has CDR1 SGHDT and CDR2 YYEEEE. Trimming pared 2 bases from V and 2 bases from J, leaving 11 bases between. This CDR3 has 16 amino acids. This CDR3 reads CASSFAGIPGANVLTF. In DNA, the CDR3 is TGTGCCAGCAGCTTTGCGGGGATTCCTGGGGCCAACGTCCTGACTTTC.

This clonotype occurred a few times. The CDR3 loop is CSAGRGREPGMETQYF. The CDR3 nucleotides are TGCAGTGCCGGACGGGGGCGGGAGCCGGGTATGGAGACCCAGTACTTC. This chain links TRBV20-1 with TRBJ2-5; D may be TRBD2 (7 bases). The V end was cut by 6 bases, the J end by 5 bases, with 25 bases between. The germline V gene has CDR1 DFQATT and CDR2 SNEGSKA (reference sequence). The CDR3 length is 16 residues.

The V call is TRBV28, the J call TRBJ1-2, with D possibly matching TRBD1 (5 bases). There are 14 residues in the CDR3. The germline gives CDR1 MDHEN, CDR2 SYDVKM. V lost 6 bases and J 5 bases, leaving 16 bases between the germline ends. Here the CDR3 reads CASSTPAGVYGYTF. The CDR3 DNA reads as TGTGCCAGCAGCACCCCCGCGGGGGTGTATGGCTACACCTTC.

There are many counts of this clonotype. This chain uses TRBV29-1 with TRBJ2-7; 11 positions match TRBD2. The CDR3 runs to 15 residues. From germline, CDR1 is SQVTM and CDR2 ANQGSEA. V was clipped by 7 bases and J by 4 bases; unmatched bases: 12. Written as DNA, the CDR3 is TGCAGCGCAGCCGGAACTAGCGGGAGAAGTTACGAGCAGTACTTC. Protein product: CSAAGTSGRSYEQYF.